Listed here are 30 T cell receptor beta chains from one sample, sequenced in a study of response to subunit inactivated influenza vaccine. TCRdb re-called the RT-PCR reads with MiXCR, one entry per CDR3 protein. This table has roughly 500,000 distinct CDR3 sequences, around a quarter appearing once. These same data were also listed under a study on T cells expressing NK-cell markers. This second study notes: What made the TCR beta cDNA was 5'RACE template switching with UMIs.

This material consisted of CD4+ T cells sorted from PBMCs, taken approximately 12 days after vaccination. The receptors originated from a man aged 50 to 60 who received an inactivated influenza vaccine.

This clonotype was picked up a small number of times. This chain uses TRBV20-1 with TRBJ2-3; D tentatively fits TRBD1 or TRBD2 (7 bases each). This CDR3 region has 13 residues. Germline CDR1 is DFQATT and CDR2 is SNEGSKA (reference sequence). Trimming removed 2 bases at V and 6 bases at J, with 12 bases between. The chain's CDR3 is CSARQGGPDTQYF. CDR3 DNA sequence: TGCAGTGCTAGACAGGGGGGGCCTGATACGCAGTATTTT.

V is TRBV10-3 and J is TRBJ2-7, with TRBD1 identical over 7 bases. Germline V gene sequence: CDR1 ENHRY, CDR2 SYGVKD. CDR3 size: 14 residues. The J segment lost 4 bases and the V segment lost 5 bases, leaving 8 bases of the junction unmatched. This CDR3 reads CAISFDRDRYEQYF. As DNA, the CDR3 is TGTGCCATCAGTTTTGACAGGGACCGATACGAGCAGTACTTC.

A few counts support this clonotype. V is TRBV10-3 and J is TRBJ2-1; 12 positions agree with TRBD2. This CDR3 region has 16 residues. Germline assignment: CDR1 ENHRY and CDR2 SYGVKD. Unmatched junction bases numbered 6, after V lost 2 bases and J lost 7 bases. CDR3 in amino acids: CAISEATSGSNNEQFF. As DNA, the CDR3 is TGTGCCATCAGTGAGGCGACTAGCGGGAGCAATAATGAGCAGTTCTTC.

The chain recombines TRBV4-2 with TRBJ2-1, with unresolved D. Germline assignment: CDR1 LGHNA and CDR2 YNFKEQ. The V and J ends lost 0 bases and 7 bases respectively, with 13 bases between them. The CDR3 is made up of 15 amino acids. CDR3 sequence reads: CASSQEPRPNNEQFF. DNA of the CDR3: TGTGCCAGCAGCCAAGAACCGAGGCCTAATAATGAGCAGTTCTTC.

The CDR3 loop reads CASSLILAAGVLDTQYF. The DNA of the CDR3 is TGTGCCAGCAGCTTAATTTTGGCAGCGGGGGTACTAGATACGCAGTATTTT. This chain connects TRBV11-2 to TRBJ2-3; the match to TRBD2 covers 8 bases. The CDR3 is 17 amino acids. Trimming removed 2 bases from V and 5 bases from J; junction bases left unmatched: 12. Germline V gene sequence: CDR1 SGHAT, CDR2 FQNNGV.

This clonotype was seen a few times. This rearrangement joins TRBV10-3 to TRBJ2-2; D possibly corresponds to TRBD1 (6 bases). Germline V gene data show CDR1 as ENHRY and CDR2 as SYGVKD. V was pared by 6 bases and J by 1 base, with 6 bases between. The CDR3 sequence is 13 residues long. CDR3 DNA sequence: TGTGCCATCAGGACAGGGAACACCGGGGAGCTGTTTTTT. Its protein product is CAIRTGNTGELFF.

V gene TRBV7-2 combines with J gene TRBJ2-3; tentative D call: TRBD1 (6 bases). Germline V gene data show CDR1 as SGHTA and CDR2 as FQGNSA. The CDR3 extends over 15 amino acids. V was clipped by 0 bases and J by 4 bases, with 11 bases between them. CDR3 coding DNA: TGTGCCAGCAGCTTAGCGTTGGGGACACCAGATACGCAGTATTTT. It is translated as CASSLALGTPDTQYF.

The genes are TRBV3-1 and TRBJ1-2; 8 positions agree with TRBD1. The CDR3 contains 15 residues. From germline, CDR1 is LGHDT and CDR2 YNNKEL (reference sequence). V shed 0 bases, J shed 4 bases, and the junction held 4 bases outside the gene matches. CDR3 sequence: CASSQDGQGSYGYTF. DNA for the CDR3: TGTGCCAGCAGCCAAGATGGACAGGGATCCTATGGCTACACCTTC.

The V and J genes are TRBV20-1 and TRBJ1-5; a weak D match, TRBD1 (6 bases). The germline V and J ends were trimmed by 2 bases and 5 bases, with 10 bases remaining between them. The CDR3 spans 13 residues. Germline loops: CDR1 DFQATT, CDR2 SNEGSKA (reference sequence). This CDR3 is CSARWGLDQPQHF. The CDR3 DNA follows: TGCAGTGCTAGATGGGGGCTTGATCAGCCCCAGCATTTT.

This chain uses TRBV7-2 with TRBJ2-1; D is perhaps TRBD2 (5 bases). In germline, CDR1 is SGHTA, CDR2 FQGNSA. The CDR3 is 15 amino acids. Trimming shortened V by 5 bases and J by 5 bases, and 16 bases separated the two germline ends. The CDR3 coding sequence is TGTGCCAGCAGCGTTTGGACTGGGCCTAACAATGAGCAGTTCTTC. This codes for CASSVWTGPNNEQFF.

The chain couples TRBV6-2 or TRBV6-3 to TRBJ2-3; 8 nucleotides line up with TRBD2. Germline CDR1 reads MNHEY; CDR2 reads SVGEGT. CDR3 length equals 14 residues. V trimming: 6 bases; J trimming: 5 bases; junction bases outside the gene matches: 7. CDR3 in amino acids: CASRRGDMRDTQYF. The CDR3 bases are TGTGCCAGCAGGCGGGGGGATATGAGAGATACGCAGTATTTT.

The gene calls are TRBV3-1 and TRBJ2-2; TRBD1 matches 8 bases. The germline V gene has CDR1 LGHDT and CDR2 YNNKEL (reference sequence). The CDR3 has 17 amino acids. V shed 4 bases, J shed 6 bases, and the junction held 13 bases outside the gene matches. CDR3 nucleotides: TGTGCCAGCAGCCGAGTCCCGTCAGGGGGCGCGGCCGGGGAGCTGTTTTTT. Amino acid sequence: CASSRVPSGGAAGELFF.

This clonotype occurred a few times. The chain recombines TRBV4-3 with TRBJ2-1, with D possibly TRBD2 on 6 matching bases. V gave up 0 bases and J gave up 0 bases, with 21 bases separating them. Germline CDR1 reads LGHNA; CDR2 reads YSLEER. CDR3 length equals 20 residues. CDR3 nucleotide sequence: TGCGCCAGCAGCCAAGAAGTGTCGGAGGGAGGAAGATACTCCTACAATGAGCAGTTCTTC. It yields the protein CASSQEVSEGGRYSYNEQFF.

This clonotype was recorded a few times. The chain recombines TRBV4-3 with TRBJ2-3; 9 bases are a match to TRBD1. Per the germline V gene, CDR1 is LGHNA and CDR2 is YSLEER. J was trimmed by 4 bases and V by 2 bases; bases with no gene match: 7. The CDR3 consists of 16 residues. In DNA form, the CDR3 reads TGCGCCAGCAGCCAACACAGGGGGCGCTTCCCAGATACGCAGTATTTT. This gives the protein CASSQHRGRFPDTQYF.

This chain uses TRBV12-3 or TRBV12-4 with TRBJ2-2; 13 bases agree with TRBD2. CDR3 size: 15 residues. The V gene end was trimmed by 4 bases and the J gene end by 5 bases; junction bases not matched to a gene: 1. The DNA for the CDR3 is TGTGCCAGCAGTTCGACTAGCGGGAGGACCGGGGAGCTGTTTTTT. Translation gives CASSSTSGRTGELFF.

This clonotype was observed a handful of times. CDR3 sequence: CSARVGGGYQETQYF. The CDR3 region has the DNA TGCAGTGCTAGAGTTGGCGGGGGGTACCAAGAGACCCAGTACTTC. V usage is TRBV20-1 and J usage is TRBJ2-5, with TRBD2 matching over 8 bases. The V gene's germline CDR1 is DFQATT and CDR2 SNEGSKA (reference sequence). The CDR3 sequence is 15 residues long. V shed 1 base and J 0 bases; nucleotides not matched to a gene: 4.

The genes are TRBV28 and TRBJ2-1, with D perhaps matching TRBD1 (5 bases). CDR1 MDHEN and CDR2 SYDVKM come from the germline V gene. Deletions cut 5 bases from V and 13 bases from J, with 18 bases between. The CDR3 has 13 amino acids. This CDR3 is CASSLGASGPQFF. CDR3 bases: TGTGCCAGCAGTCTAGGGGCCTCCGGGCCACAGTTCTTC.

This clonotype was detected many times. CDR3 residues: CSVRGLAAYEQYF. The CDR3 DNA sequence: TGCAGCGTGAGGGGTCTAGCGGCCTACGAGCAGTACTTC. This rearrangement joins TRBV29-1 to TRBJ2-7; 7 nucleotides agree with TRBD2. V lost 6 bases to trimming and J lost 2 bases; unmatched junction nucleotides: 7. CDR1 SQVTM and CDR2 ANQGSEA come from the germline V gene. CDR3 length: 13 residues.

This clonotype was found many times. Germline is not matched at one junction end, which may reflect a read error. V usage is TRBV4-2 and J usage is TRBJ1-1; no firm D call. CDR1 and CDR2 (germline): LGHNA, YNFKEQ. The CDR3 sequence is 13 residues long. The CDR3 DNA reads TGTGCCAGCAGTCAAGAGGCGAACACTGAAGCTTTCTTT. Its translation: CASSQEANTEAFF.

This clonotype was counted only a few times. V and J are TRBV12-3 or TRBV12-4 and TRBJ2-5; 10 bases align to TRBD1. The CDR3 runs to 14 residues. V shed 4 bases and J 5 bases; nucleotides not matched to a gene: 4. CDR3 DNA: TGTGCCAGCAGTTCCTCGACAGGGGGCGAGACCCAGTACTTC. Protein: CASSSSTGGETQYF.

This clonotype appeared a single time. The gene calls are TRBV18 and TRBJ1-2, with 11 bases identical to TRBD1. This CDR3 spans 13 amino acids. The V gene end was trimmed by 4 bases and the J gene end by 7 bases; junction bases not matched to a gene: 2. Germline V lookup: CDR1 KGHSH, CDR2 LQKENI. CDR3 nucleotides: TGTGCCAGCTCACAGGACAGGGGGCTTGGCTACACCTTC. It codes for CASSQDRGLGYTF.

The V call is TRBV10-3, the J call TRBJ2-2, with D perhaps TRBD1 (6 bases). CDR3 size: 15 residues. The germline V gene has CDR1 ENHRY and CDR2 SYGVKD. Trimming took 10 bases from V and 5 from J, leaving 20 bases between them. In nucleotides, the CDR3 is TGTGCCACCGCATCGGGACAACCCGGGACCGGGGAGCTGTTTTTT. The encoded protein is CATASGQPGTGELFF.

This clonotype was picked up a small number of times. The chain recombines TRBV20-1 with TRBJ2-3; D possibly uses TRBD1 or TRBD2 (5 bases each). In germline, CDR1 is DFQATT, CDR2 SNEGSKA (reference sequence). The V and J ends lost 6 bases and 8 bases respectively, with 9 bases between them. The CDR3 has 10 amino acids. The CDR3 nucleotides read TGCAGTGCCTTTGGGGGTACGCAGTATTTT. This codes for CSAFGGTQYF.

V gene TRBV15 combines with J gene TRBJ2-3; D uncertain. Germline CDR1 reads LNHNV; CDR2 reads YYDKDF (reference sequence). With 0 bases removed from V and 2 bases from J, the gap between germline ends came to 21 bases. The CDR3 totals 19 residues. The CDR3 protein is CATSREGGLGSSFTDTQYF. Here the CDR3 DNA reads TGTGCCACCAGCAGAGAGGGTGGTCTGGGCTCCTCTTTCACAGATACGCAGTATTTT.

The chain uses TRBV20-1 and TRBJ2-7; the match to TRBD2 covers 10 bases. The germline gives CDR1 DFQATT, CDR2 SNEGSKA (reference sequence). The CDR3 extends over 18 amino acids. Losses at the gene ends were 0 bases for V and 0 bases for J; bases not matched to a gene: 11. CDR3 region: CSARERASGSLSSYEQYF. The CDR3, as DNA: TGCAGTGCTAGAGAAAGGGCTAGCGGGAGCTTGAGCTCCTACGAGCAGTACTTC.

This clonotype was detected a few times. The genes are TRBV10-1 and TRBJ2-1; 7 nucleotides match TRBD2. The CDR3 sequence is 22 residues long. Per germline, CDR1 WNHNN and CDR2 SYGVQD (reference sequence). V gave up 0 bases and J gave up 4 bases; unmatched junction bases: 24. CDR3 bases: TGCGCCAGCAGTGAGTCGTACCGGGAGGCCGCCTCGCCTTACGGTCGTTACAATGAGCAGTTCTTC. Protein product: CASSESYREAASPYGRYNEQFF.

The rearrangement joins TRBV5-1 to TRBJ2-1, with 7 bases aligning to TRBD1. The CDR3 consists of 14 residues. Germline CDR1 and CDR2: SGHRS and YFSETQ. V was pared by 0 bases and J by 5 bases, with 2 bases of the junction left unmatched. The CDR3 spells CASSLAGTDNEQFF. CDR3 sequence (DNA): TGCGCCAGCAGCTTGGCCGGGACAGACAATGAGCAGTTCTTC.

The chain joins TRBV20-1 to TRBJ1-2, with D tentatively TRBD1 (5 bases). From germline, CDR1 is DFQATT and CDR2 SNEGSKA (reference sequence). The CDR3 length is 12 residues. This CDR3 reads CSAGGVNYGYTF. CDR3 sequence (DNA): TGCAGCGCCGGGGGTGTTAACTATGGCTACACCTTC.

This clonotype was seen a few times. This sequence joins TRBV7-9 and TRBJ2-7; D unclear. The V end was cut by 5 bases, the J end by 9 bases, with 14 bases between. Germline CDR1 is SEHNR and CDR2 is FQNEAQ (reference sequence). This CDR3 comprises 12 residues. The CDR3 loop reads CASSPRYERQYF. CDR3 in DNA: TGTGCCAGCAGCCCCCGCTACGAGCGGCAGTACTTC.

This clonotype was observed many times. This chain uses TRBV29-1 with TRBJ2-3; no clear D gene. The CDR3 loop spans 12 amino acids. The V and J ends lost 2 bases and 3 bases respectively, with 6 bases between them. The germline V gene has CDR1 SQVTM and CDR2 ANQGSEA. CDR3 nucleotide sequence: TGCAGCGTTGAAATAGGAACAGATACGCAGTATTTT. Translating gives CSVEIGTDTQYF.